The 27 T cell receptor beta chains given below trace back to one sample, sequenced in a study of blood T cell repertoires in COVID-19. Repertoires were generated with immunoSEQ multiplex PCR, while TCRdb's copy carries only in-frame clones and drops some. The sample carries roughly 140,000 clones, roughly 79% recorded once. The sequenced sample consisted of peripheral blood. These receptors were taken from a human donor with acute or convalescent COVID-19. The donor label of this sample is uncertain.

The V gene is TRBV2, the J gene TRBJ2-2, with unresolved D. The ends were cut back, 0 bases at V and 3 bases at J, with 2 bases in the middle. Germline CDR1 and CDR2: SNHLY and FYNNEI. This CDR3 has 13 amino acids. CDR3 sequence reads: CASSEAYTGELFF. CDR3 nucleotide sequence: TGTGCCAGCAGTGAAGCCTACACCGGGGAGCTGTTTTTT.

This clone came up a few times. CDR3 DNA: TGTGCCAGCAGTGAATCCCCCTCCACAGGGAGTAATTCACCCCTCCACTTT. Encoded protein: CASSESPSTGSNSPLHF. The chain links TRBV6-1 to TRBJ1-6; D may be TRBD1 (6 bases). V shed 2 bases and J shed 6 bases, with 17 bases lying between them. The CDR3 totals 17 residues. Germline-derived CDR1 and CDR2 are MNHNS and SASEGT.

The chain uses TRBV5-4 and TRBJ2-2; the D gene is possibly TRBD2 (6 bases). Germline V CDR1 and CDR2: SGHNT, YYREEE (reference sequence). V was clipped by 5 bases and J by 2 bases, with 16 bases between them. CDR3 length: 16 amino acids. The CDR3 sequence is CASRDAGPLNTGELFF. In DNA form, the CDR3 reads TGTGCCAGCAGGGACGCGGGACCTCTAAACACCGGGGAGCTGTTTTTT.

The chain has TRBV9 and TRBJ1-2, with D possibly matching TRBD1 (5 bases). This CDR3 contains 13 residues. V lost 2 bases to trimming and J lost 3 bases, with 8 bases between them. Germline V gene data show CDR1 as SGDLS and CDR2 as YYNGEE. The CDR3 is CASSVRDDYGYTF. CDR3 DNA sequence: TGTGCCAGCAGCGTCAGGGATGACTATGGCTACACCTTC. The full variable domain, with the rest looked up from reference TRBV9 and TRBJ1-2, is DSGVTQTPKHLITATGQRVTLRCSPRSGDLSVYWYQQSLDQGLQFLIQYYNGEERAKGNILERFSAQQFPDLHSELNLSSLELGDSALYFCASSVRDDYGYTFGSGTRLTVV.

This clone was seen more than once but under ten times. A junction boundary mismatches the germline segment, possibly from a read error. This rearrangement joins TRBV7-8 to TRBJ2-5; tentatively, D is TRBD2 (5 bases). The CDR3 loop spans 15 amino acids. In germline, CDR1 is SGHVS, CDR2 FQNEAQ. The CDR3 sequence: CASSPPTTTQGTQYF. CDR3 bases: TGTGCCAGCAGCCCCCCGACTACCACCCAAGGGACCCAGTACTTC.

This chain uses TRBV6-5 with TRBJ2-1; D is unclear. CDR1 and CDR2 (germline): MNHEY, SVGAGI. The V end was cut by 2 bases, the J end by 5 bases, with 16 bases between. The CDR3 loop spans 16 amino acids. CDR3 in amino acids: CASSYVFPPSDNEQFF. The DNA of the CDR3 is TGTGCCAGCAGTTACGTCTTCCCCCCGTCCGACAATGAGCAGTTCTTC.

This clone showed up just once. The rearrangement links TRBV6-5 to TRBJ1-1, with 10 positions matching TRBD1. In germline, CDR1 is MNHEY, CDR2 SVGAGI. Trimming cost V 6 bases and J 5 bases; bases outside gene matches: 9. This CDR3 contains 15 residues. In nucleotides, the CDR3 is TGTGCCAGCAGCCCCGACAGGGGGCAGGTTACTGAAGCTTTCTTT. Amino acids: CASSPDRGQVTEAFF.

The rearrangement uses TRBV20-1 and TRBJ2-1; possible D gene TRBD1, 6 bases. Germline V gives CDR1 DFQATT, CDR2 SNEGSKA (reference sequence). V was trimmed by 3 bases and J by 1 base, leaving 13 bases between them. The CDR3 runs 15 residues. The CDR3 spells CSASQQGGSYNEQFF. The CDR3 DNA is TGCAGTGCTAGTCAACAGGGCGGGTCCTACAATGAGCAGTTCTTC.

The V call is TRBV10-3, the J call TRBJ1-1, with 8 positions matching TRBD1. Per germline, CDR1 ENHRY and CDR2 SYGVKD. CDR3 length: 13 residues. The junction had 4 bases not matched to a gene; V was cut back by 6 bases and J by 4 bases. The CDR3 sequence: CAISLTGATEAFF. As DNA, the CDR3 is TGTGCCATCAGCCTGACAGGGGCCACTGAAGCTTTCTTT.

This clone was counted between two and nine times. The chain joins TRBV9 to TRBJ2-7, with D maybe TRBD2 (5 bases). The germline gives CDR1 SGDLS, CDR2 YYNGEE. V lost 4 bases and J lost 6, with 14 bases in between. This CDR3 comprises 13 residues. The CDR3 region is CASSPPLEGEQYF. The CDR3 DNA reads TGTGCCAGCAGCCCCCCCTTAGAGGGCGAGCAGTACTTC. Filled out from reference TRBV9 and TRBJ2-7, the complete variable domain reads DSGVTQTPKHLITATGQRVTLRCSPRSGDLSVYWYQQSLDQGLQFLIQYYNGEERAKGNILERFSAQQFPDLHSELNLSSLELGDSALYFCASSPPLEGEQYFGPGTRLTVT.

This sequence joins TRBV5-1 and TRBJ2-3; D might be TRBD1 (7 bases). The CDR3 covers 14 residues. From germline, CDR1 is SGHRS and CDR2 YFSETQ. V dropped 3 bases and J dropped 4 bases, with 12 bases sitting between them. CDR3 residues: CASSYAGTADTQYF. The CDR3 DNA sequence: TGCGCCAGCAGCTATGCGGGGACAGCAGATACGCAGTATTTT.

The chain recombines TRBV2 with TRBJ2-4, with a possible D match to TRBD1 (8 bases). CDR1 is SNHLY, CDR2 FYNNEI, per germline. Trimming removed 4 bases from V and 5 bases from J, with 15 bases in between. The CDR3 loop spans 15 amino acids. The CDR3 DNA follows: TGTGCCAGCAGTGTCAGACAGGGGAGGGAAAACATTCAGTACTTC. Encoded protein: CASSVRQGRENIQYF.

The chain combines TRBV9 with TRBJ1-3; the D gene is possibly TRBD1 (6 bases). Per germline, CDR1 SGDLS and CDR2 YYNGEE. The CDR3 sequence is 17 residues long. Trimming removed 4 bases at V and 0 bases at J, with 17 bases between. CDR3 sequence (DNA): TGTGCCAGCAGCCCCCGGACAGAATTAATCTCTGGAAACACCATATATTTT. Encoded protein: CASSPRTELISGNTIYF. Together with reference TRBV9 and TRBJ1-3, the CDR3 gives the full variable domain: DSGVTQTPKHLITATGQRVTLRCSPRSGDLSVYWYQQSLDQGLQFLIQYYNGEERAKGNILERFSAQQFPDLHSELNLSSLELGDSALYFCASSPRTELISGNTIYFGEGSWLTVV.

The chain uses TRBV6-5 and TRBJ2-3; 9 positions match TRBD2. This CDR3 is built from 14 residues. Per germline, CDR1 MNHEY and CDR2 SVGAGI. J was trimmed by 5 bases and V by 11 bases; bases with no gene match: 11. CDR3 protein: CAGSGGPIGDTQYF. The CDR3 DNA is TGTGCCGGTAGCGGGGGCCCCATAGGAGATACGCAGTATTTT.

This clone was seen many times. The genes are TRBV4-1 and TRBJ1-5, with D possibly matching TRBD1 (5 bases). This CDR3 is built from 13 residues. V was trimmed by 2 bases and J by 8 bases, leaving 10 bases between them. CDR1 and CDR2 (germline): MGHRA, YSYEKL. CDR3 nucleotide sequence: TGCGCCAGCAGCCAATGGGCGGGGGAGCCCCAGCATTTT. Residues: CASSQWAGEPQHF.

V gene TRBV9 combines with J gene TRBJ2-3; a possible D gene is TRBD1 (6 bases). The CDR3 spans 16 residues. Germline V gives CDR1 SGDLS, CDR2 YYNGEE. The V end was cut by 4 bases, the J end by 5 bases, with 20 bases between. The CDR3 DNA sequence: TGTGCCAGCAGCCCCGAGGGAACAGGGTTAAAAGATACGCAGTATTTT. Its translation: CASSPEGTGLKDTQYF.

The CDR3 spells CASSQDPAQGHSPLHF. The CDR3 DNA follows: TGCGCCAGCAGCCAAGATCCGGCCCAGGGGCATTCACCCCTCCACTTT. The chain has TRBV4-1 and TRBJ1-6; a possible D gene is TRBD1 (6 bases). The V end was cut by 0 bases, the J end by 8 bases, with 14 bases between. The CDR3 contains 16 residues. CDR1 and CDR2 (germline): MGHRA, YSYEKL.

The J gene is TRBJ1-4, the V gene TRBV25-1, with a weak D call TRBD1 (6 bases). Per the germline V gene, CDR1 is MGHDK and CDR2 is SYGVNS. Trimming shortened V by 0 bases and J by 2 bases, and 7 bases separated the two germline ends. The CDR3 contains 15 residues. The CDR3 bases are TGTGCCAGCAGTGAATATCAGGGGACTAATGAAAAACTGTTTTTT. It translates to CASSEYQGTNEKLFF.

This clone was seen just once. CDR3 in amino acids: CAWTGGNEQFF. The CDR3 DNA reads TGTGCCTGGACGGGTGGCAATGAGCAGTTCTTC. This rearrangement joins TRBV30 to TRBJ2-1, with D uncertain. The germline CDR1 and CDR2 sequences are GTSNPN and SVGIG (reference sequence). The V end lost 4 bases, the J end lost 6 bases, and 7 bases lay between the germline ends. The CDR3 sequence is 11 residues long.

The J gene is TRBJ1-2, the V gene TRBV15; possible D gene TRBD1, 5 bases. The CDR3 is 13 amino acids. The V gene lost 1 base and the J gene lost 2 bases, with 5 bases spanning the gap. CDR1 and CDR2 from the germline V gene are LNHNV and YYDKDF (reference sequence). CDR3 DNA sequence: TGTGCCACCAGCAGAGGACAGAACTATGGCTACACCTTC. Translated: CATSRGQNYGYTF.

This clone occurred once. The genes are TRBV5-1 and TRBJ2-5, with a tentative D call TRBD1 (7 bases). CDR1 is SGHRS and CDR2 is YFSETQ in the germline V gene. Trimming removed 0 bases from V and 4 bases from J, with 13 bases in between. This CDR3 has 15 amino acids. This chain's CDR3 is CASSLAAGGRETQYF. DNA for the CDR3: TGCGCCAGCAGCTTGGCCGCAGGGGGGCGAGAGACCCAGTACTTC.

CDR3 bases: TGTGCCAGCAGTGAATGGGAGGGCTATGGCTACACCTTC. Translation gives CASSEWEGYGYTF. The chain has TRBV25-1 and TRBJ1-2; D is uncertain. Germline V gives CDR1 MGHDK, CDR2 SYGVNS. The V gene lost 1 base and the J gene lost 4 bases, with 7 bases spanning the gap. The CDR3 consists of 13 residues.

This clone has a single count. The rearrangement links TRBV2 to TRBJ2-7, with D possibly TRBD2 on 6 matching bases. The germline gives CDR1 SNHLY, CDR2 FYNNEI. The CDR3 is made up of 14 amino acids. The V gene lost 9 bases and the J gene lost 2 bases, with 17 bases spanning the gap. The CDR3 nucleotides read TGTGCCAGTAGGACCGGGACTCTGACCTACGAGCAGTACTTC. Its protein product is CASRTGTLTYEQYF.

The rearrangement joins TRBV6-5 to TRBJ2-5; 10 bases are shared with TRBD1. With 4 bases clipped from V and 5 bases from J, the junction kept 4 bases outside the gene matches. Germline assignment: CDR1 MNHEY and CDR2 SVGAGI. The CDR3 covers 14 residues. CDR3 sequence: CASSWGQGSETQYF. The CDR3 nucleotides are TGTGCCAGCAGTTGGGGACAGGGGAGCGAGACCCAGTACTTC.

The rearrangement joins TRBV2 to TRBJ1-5, with 9 bases aligning to TRBD1. Per the germline V gene, CDR1 is SNHLY and CDR2 is FYNNEI. The length of the CDR3 is 15 residues. V lost 4 bases and J lost 0; bases outside the gene matches: 1. The CDR3: CASSGTGASNQPQHF. CDR3 in DNA: TGTGCCAGCAGTGGGACAGGGGCTAGCAATCAGCCCCAGCATTTT.

This chain uses TRBV7-9 with TRBJ1-2, with 12 bases matching TRBD1. This CDR3 contains 17 residues. The V segment lost 1 base and the J segment 7 bases; nucleotides outside the gene matches: 10. Germline V gives CDR1 SEHNR, CDR2 FQNEAQ (reference sequence). In nucleotides, the CDR3 is TGTGCCAGCAGCTTAGATAGGGGACAGGGGGCGCGAATTGGCTACACCTTC. Protein product: CASSLDRGQGARIGYTF.

J is TRBJ2-7 and V is TRBV28; the D gene is possibly TRBD1 (6 bases). The length of the CDR3 is 14 residues. Between the trimmed V and J ends, which lost 6 bases and 3 bases, there was a span of 15 bases. CDR1 and CDR2 from the germline V gene are MDHEN and SYDVKM. The CDR3 spells CASSPLRDNYEQYF. The CDR3, as DNA: TGTGCCAGCAGCCCCCTCCGGGACAACTACGAGCAGTACTTC.